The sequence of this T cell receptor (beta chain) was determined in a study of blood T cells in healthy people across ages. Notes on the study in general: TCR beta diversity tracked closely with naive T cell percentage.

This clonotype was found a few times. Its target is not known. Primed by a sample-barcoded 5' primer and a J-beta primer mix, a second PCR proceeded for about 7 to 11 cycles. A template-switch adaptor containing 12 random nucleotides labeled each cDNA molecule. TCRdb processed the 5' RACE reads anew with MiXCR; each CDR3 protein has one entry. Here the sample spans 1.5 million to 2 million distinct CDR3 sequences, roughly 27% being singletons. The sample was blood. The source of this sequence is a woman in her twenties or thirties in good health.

The CDR3 sequence is CASRGVANTGELFF. The CDR3 region has the DNA TGTGCCAGTAGGGGAGTCGCGAACACCGGGGAGCTGTTTTTT. The rearrangement uses TRBV19 and TRBJ2-2; possible D gene TRBD2, 5 bases. CDR1 LNHDA and CDR2 SQIVND come from the germline V gene (reference sequence). This CDR3 has 14 amino acids. V gave up 6 bases and J gave up 0 bases, with 8 bases separating them.